This TCR beta chain was captured in a study of blood T cell repertoires in COVID-19. Original methodology: Nucleated cell number was recorded as an estimate derived from reference gene primer amplification. This table comes from immunoSEQ multiplex PCR, and its TCRdb copy is limited to in-frame clones, with some not included. V, J and clone size reflect that table, while D and trimming were determined from the DNA. The table has over 300,000 clones, approximately 85% seen once. The V gene's germline CDR1 is LNHDA and CDR2 SQIVND (reference sequence). This CDR3 region has 14 residues. To note about this clone: One end of the junction fails to match germline, which may point to a read error.

Each recovered donor of Cohort 3 presented with two negative PCRs, clearance, or symptom resolution. This receptor was taken from a man aged 25-45 years who had recovered from COVID-19. This chain joins TRBV19 and TRBJ1-6; D is perhaps TRBD1 (5 bases). Sequences were obtained from PBMCs or T cells enriched from blood (not recorded which). DNA of the CDR3: TGTGCCAGTAGTACCGACAGATATAGTTCACCCCTCCACTTT. This translates into CASSTDRYSSPLHF.